These 14 T cell receptor beta chains were sequenced from one sample in a study of blood T cell repertoires in COVID-19. The data were produced by immunoSEQ multiplex PCR, yet TCRdb's version contains in-frame clones alone and is incomplete. The sample lists over 55,000 clones; about 87% were seen once. Sequences were obtained from peripheral blood. Source of these receptors: a man aged 50-60 years with active COVID-19.

The genes are TRBV5-4 and TRBJ2-2; D possibly corresponds to TRBD1 (5 bases). The CDR3 sequence is 14 residues long. Trimming pared 0 bases from V and 6 bases from J, leaving 9 bases between. Per germline, CDR1 SGHNT and CDR2 YYREEE (reference sequence). In DNA, the CDR3 is TGTGCCAGCAGCTTGGACCAGGGTCCCGGGGAGCTGTTTTTT. Amino acid sequence: CASSLDQGPGELFF.

The chain combines TRBV11-2 with TRBJ2-5; 8 nucleotides match TRBD2. J was trimmed by 0 bases and V by 1 base; bases with no gene match: 4. Germline CDR1 SGHAT, CDR2 FQNNGV. The CDR3 has 16 residues. In DNA, the CDR3 is TGTGCCAGCAGCTTAGTGGGTAGCGGGAACCAAGAGACCCAGTACTTC. Translation: CASSLVGSGNQETQYF.

This clone was detected once. The genes are TRBV6-6 and TRBJ2-1, with D possibly matching TRBD1 (5 bases). The CDR3 runs to 14 residues. V lost 5 bases and J lost 7, with 15 bases in between. CDR1 MNHNY and CDR2 SVGAGI come from the germline V gene (reference sequence). CDR3 nucleotide sequence: TGTGCCAGCAGTACATCCGACTCAGGGAATGAGCAGTTCTTC. This encodes CASSTSDSGNEQFF.

The rearrangement joins TRBV7-2 to TRBJ2-7; D might be TRBD1 (6 bases). The CDR3 totals 16 residues. V gave up 5 bases and J gave up 11 bases, with 28 bases separating them. Looked up from germline, CDR1 is SGHTA and CDR2 is FQGNSA. CDR3 coding DNA: TGTGCCAGCAGCGCCGGTAACCCGAAAGCTGGGGGCCGGAAGTACTTC. Amino acid sequence: CASSAGNPKAGGRKYF.

The CDR3 here is CASRGAGSYEQYF. CDR3 nucleotide sequence: TGTGCCAGCAGGGGTGCGGGCTCCTACGAGCAGTACTTC. This chain uses TRBV11-2 with TRBJ2-5; possible D gene TRBD2, 5 bases. The end of the DNA is better explained by TRBJ2-7, so the J call may be wrong. Germline V gene lookup returns CDR1 SGHAT and CDR2 FQNNGV. The CDR3 is 13 residues long.

The genes are TRBV18 and TRBJ2-5; D is undetermined. The V gene's germline CDR1 is KGHSH and CDR2 LQKENI. The CDR3 sequence is 14 residues long. Trimming cost V 8 bases and J 2 bases, with 15 bases left between them. CDR3 in DNA: TGTGCCAGCCGTCTTCCTGGGCTTCAAGAGACCCAGTACTTC. Translating it yields CASRLPGLQETQYF.

This chain connects TRBV5-1 to TRBJ1-1, with D perhaps TRBD1 (5 bases). Trimming took off 4 bases at V and 4 bases at J, with 11 bases between the two ends. CDR1 SGHRS and CDR2 YFSETQ come from the germline V gene. The CDR3 length is 13 residues. The CDR3 DNA reads TGCGCCAGCAGCGAACTGGGGCGCACTGAAGCTTTCTTT. Translating gives CASSELGRTEAFF.

The rearrangement uses TRBV10-3 and TRBJ2-1; 12 bases line up with TRBD1. Losses at the gene ends were 6 bases for V and 5 bases for J; bases not matched to a gene: 8. CDR3 size: 16 residues. Germline V gene data show CDR1 as ENHRY and CDR2 as SYGVKD. The CDR3 coding sequence is TGTGCCATCAGCGAAACGGGACAGGGGGCCCACAATGAGCAGTTCTTC. This encodes CAISETGQGAHNEQFF.

This clone was found once. This sequence joins TRBV14 and TRBJ1-6; D ambiguous. This CDR3 spans 16 amino acids. Germline-derived CDR1 and CDR2 are SGHDN and FVKESK. V lost 0 bases, J lost 9 bases, and 15 bases lay in between. As DNA, the CDR3 is TGTGCCAGCAGCCAAGATCGAGCCGGAGTAGGTTCACCCCTCCACTTT. This gives the protein CASSQDRAGVGSPLHF.

The rearrangement joins TRBV19 to TRBJ1-4; maybe TRBD1 (5 bases). Per the germline V gene, CDR1 is LNHDA and CDR2 is SQIVND (reference sequence). Trimming cost V 3 bases and J 8 bases, with 16 bases left between them. This CDR3 has 15 amino acids. The chain's CDR3 is CASSISGRVDEKLFF. The CDR3 DNA sequence: TGTGCCAGTAGTATCTCTGGCAGGGTGGACGAAAAACTGTTTTTT.

The chain has TRBV5-1 and TRBJ2-3; 10 bases map to TRBD1. V lost 4 bases, J lost 4 bases, and 9 bases stayed unmatched. The CDR3 extends over 16 amino acids. Germline CDR1 reads SGHRS; CDR2 reads YFSETQ. Here the CDR3 DNA reads TGCGCCAGCAGCCCGGTTTCGGGGACAGGGGCAGATACGCAGTATTTT. Amino acids: CASSPVSGTGADTQYF.

CDR3 nucleotide sequence: TGTGCCAGCAGCGACCCCGGGACAGCGCCCGAAGCTTTCTTT. This encodes CASSDPGTAPEAFF. The V call is TRBV28, the J call TRBJ1-1; 7 bases are a match to TRBD1. Germline V CDR1 and CDR2: MDHEN, SYDVKM. V was clipped by 6 bases and J by 8 bases; unmatched bases: 12. The CDR3 contains 14 residues.

The chain has TRBV25-1 and TRBJ1-2, with TRBD1 identical over 7 bases. Germline CDR1 and CDR2: MGHDK and SYGVNS. This CDR3 is 14 amino acids long. After removal of 6 bases from V and 1 base from J, the junction contained 5 bases not matched to a gene. CDR3 nucleotide sequence: TGTGCCAGCAGCCCAGGGGGTTTTAACTATGGCTACACCTTC. Translation gives CASSPGGFNYGYTF.

The chain recombines TRBV6-5 with TRBJ1-6; the match to TRBD1 covers 8 bases. CDR3 length: 16 amino acids. Germline loops: CDR1 MNHEY, CDR2 SVGAGI. J gave up 6 bases and V 0 bases, and 4 bases lay outside the gene matches. The CDR3 here is CASSYSGRGPNSPLHF. Here the CDR3 DNA reads TGTGCCAGCAGTTACTCGGGCAGGGGGCCTAATTCACCCCTCCACTTT.